This paragraph covers one TCR beta chain sequence. Additional DNA sequences in this sample encode the identical CDR3. This table comes from immunoSEQ multiplex PCR, and its TCRdb copy is limited to in-frame clones, with some not included. Seen here are tens of thousands of clones, 85% to 95% observed once, and the top ten hold approximately 0.37%. The data originate from a study of Tregs in tolerant kidney transplant recipients. Germline V gives CDR1 MDHEN, CDR2 SYDVKM. V dropped 5 bases and J dropped 2 bases, with 7 bases sitting between them. This CDR3 is 12 amino acids long. Sequenced material: Tregs from blood, taken before the transplant. The V gene is TRBV28, the J gene TRBJ2-7; D may correspond to TRBD1 or TRBD2 (5 bases each). The source of this sequence is a human donor who received a combined kidney and bone marrow transplant. Here the CDR3 DNA reads TGTGCCAGCAGTCAGGGACCCTACGAGCAGTACTTC. This encodes CASSQGPYEQYF.